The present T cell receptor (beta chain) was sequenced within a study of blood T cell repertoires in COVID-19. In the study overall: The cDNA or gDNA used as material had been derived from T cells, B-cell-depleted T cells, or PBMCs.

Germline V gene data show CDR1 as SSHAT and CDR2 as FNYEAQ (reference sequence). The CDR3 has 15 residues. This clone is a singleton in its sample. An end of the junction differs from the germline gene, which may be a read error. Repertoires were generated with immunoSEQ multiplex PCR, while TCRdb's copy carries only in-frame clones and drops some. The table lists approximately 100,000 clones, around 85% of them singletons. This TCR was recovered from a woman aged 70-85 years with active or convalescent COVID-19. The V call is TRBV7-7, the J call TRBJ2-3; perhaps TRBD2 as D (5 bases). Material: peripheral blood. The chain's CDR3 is CASSPLMGRGDTQYF. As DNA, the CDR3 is TGTGCTAGCAGCCCCCTTATGGGCCGAGGGGATACGCAGTATTTT. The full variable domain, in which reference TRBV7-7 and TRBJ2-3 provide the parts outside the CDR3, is GAGVSQSPRYKVTKRGQDVTLRCDPISSHATLYWYQQALGQGPEFLTYFNYEAQPDKSGLPSDRFSAERPEGSISTLTIQRTEQRDSAMYRCASSPLMGRGDTQYFGPGTRLTVL.